This note documents a single T cell receptor beta chain sequence. This clonotype was counted many times. The antigen this receptor binds is unknown. No base quality values were provided; no much bigger clone lies one nucleotide off. Measured from the cysteine to the phenylalanine, the CDR3 is 16 residues long. The retained sequence is limited to the CDR3, 48 bases, with the frame set at the first base. CDR1 SGHNT and CDR2 YENEEA were looked up in the germline V gene. Trimmed from V: 4 bases; trimmed from J: 1 base; junction bases lacking a gene match: 9. This entry belongs to a study of T cells in Graves' hyperthyroidism and ophthalmopathy (dated by TCRdb to between 2018 and 2020). With regard to the full study: Peripheral blood was collected at initial diagnosis, before any treatment. To identify distinguishing TCR V-J signatures, a discovery cohort of some 100 patients was used, comprising 43 with Graves' ophthalmopathy and some 60 with stable Graves' hyperthyroidism. Prospective prediction of ophthalmopathy was tested in an independent validation cohort of fewer than 20 hyperthyroidism patients and 15 to 17 patients who later progressed to ophthalmopathy. The 100 discovery patients were randomly divided into training and test sets at a 7:3 ratio. Thyroid tissue and blood T-cell repertoires from about six Graves' hyperthyroidism patients were also compared in the study. After blood sampling, hyperthyroidism patients were treated with methimazole at a starting dose of 30 mg daily, and ophthalmopathy patients were treated with high-dose intravenous methylprednisolone. TCR Vbeta CDR3 sequencing of roughly 140 peripheral blood samples (more than 40 ophthalmopathy, around 80 hyperthyroidism and roughly 17 progressor patients) is reported in the paper.

The TCR beta CDR3 regions were amplified from RNA transcripts. The TCR CDR3 was subjected to a first round of RT-PCR using the HTBI primer set and the Qiagen OneStep RT-PCR kit. A second multiplex PCR round built the libraries, followed by size selection and purification. Paired-end sequencing of the libraries was performed with 100 bp reads on an Illumina HiSeq2000. Regarding the original processing steps: SOAPnuke was used to process the raw data, throwing out any read that contained adapters or uncalled bases, had a mean Phred below 15, or lacked an exact constant-primer or identifier match. COPE v1.2.5 was used to merge high-quality paired reads, and clonotypes were defined as unique nucleotide sequences. Clonotypes were aligned to IMGT TRBV, TRBD and TRBJ reference segments using MiTCR v1.1. Analysis was restricted to V-J combinations with a frequency above 0.0001, which covered 99% to 99.2% of repertoires. A TCS score was defined as the ratio between F50 (clonal expansion) and ExV (chaos), using BLOSUM62-based TCRdist between CDR3 peptides within each V-J. Welch's t-statistics and random forest reduced several hundred V-J features to some 14, which were used in a naive Bayes classifier (R e1071). TCRdb ran its own pipeline on the public reads, namely fastp trimming at Q25 and MiXCR clone calling, and kept in-frame beta chains. Rows matching on CDR3 protein sequence are summarized as one entry with the most common DNA and genes. The authors' filters were not applied to this entry. This sample comprises about 380,000 distinct CDR3 sequences, roughly 15% of them detected only once. 15% to 20% of the sample is held by the ten biggest clonotypes.

Moderately to severely active disease, a Clinical Activity Score of at least 3, a NOSPECS grade of at least 4, and a duration under 3 months were present in ophthalmopathy patients. Patients with uncontrolled infections, other autoimmune diseases, pregnancy or lactation were excluded. Diagnoses were based on clinical symptoms, serum thyroxine and TRAb, thyroid ultrasound and orbital computed tomography. PBMCs were isolated from approximately 10 ml of fresh peripheral blood by Ficoll-Paque density gradient centrifugation. Trizol reagent was used to extract total RNA, and RNA quality was then checked on an Agilent 2100 Bioanalyzer. General conclusions and limits of the study: Most expanded thyroid clonotypes (frequency above 0.001) were also found in blood, which suggests that blood repertoires may mirror thyroid immune responses. In validation, progression to ophthalmopathy was predicted by the model with nearly 71% sensitivity and roughly 76% specificity, a median of roughly six months before onset. A model built on a 13 V-J signature distinguished ophthalmopathy from stable hyperthyroidism, reaching roughly 88% sensitivity and about 81% specificity in cross-validation and 80%/75% in testing. Sample size was not statistically predetermined, and blinding of investigators to group allocation was not performed.

The V and J segments used are TRBV11-3 and TRBJ1-1; the central 7 bases match TRBD1. Sequences were obtained from blood. The receptor comes from a young woman with Graves' ophthalmopathy. The DNA sequence is as follows: TGTGCCAGCAGCTGGGGGAGGGGGCGTGGGAACACTGAAGCTTTCTTT. Translation gives CASSWGRGRGNTEAFF.